This TCR beta chain was profiled in a study of vaccination and CD4 T cells after COVID-19. About the study: The study enrolled six male and four female convalescents, two of whom were Hispanic. Controls had a CEFX pool, an HIV-1 Nef pool, or no peptide added. General study findings and limits: Median reactive clonotypes, those recognizing SARS-CoV-2, rose from about 22 to 38, not significantly.

Treatment here: approximately nine-day PBMC culture with coronavirus spike peptide pools or control peptides (ViraFEST assay). Wells that each held 1.8 million or so PBMCs were cultured with 8 to 10 IU/ml IL-2 and 7.5 to 10 ug/ml peptide pools. This clonotype occurred a few times. What it binds is unknown. The germline V gene has CDR1 SNHLY and CDR2 FYNNEI. V shed 6 bases and J shed 10 bases, with 16 bases lying between them. The CDR3 covers 14 residues. Scientists ran DNA taken from cultured CD4+ T cells through the Oncomine TCR Beta short-read assay for sequencing. TCRdb ran MiXCR on the PCR reads and lists one entry per CDR3 protein. The repertoire includes over 15,000 distinct CDR3 sequences, approximately 81% of them detected once, and about 9.6% sits in the top ten.

The source material was CD4+ T cells from blood, cultured in vitro, sampled after SARS-CoV-2 vaccination. The source is a human donor who received a COVID-19 vaccine. The chain joins TRBV2 to TRBJ1-6, with TRBD1 as a possible D gene (5 bases). This CDR3 reads CASSGGTRESPLHF. DNA of the CDR3: TGTGCCAGCAGCGGGGGTACTCGGGAATCACCCCTCCACTTT. The full variable domain, with the rest looked up from reference TRBV2 and TRBJ1-6, is EPEVTQTPSHQVTQMGQEVILRCVPISNHLYFYWYRQILGQKVEFLVSFYNNEISEKSEIFDDQFSVERPDGSNFTLKIRSTKLEDSAMYFCASSGGTRESPLHFGNGTRLTVT.